This T cell receptor beta chain was identified in a study of cytomegalovirus exposure and HLA in healthy donors. In the PCR, 60 Vbeta and 13 Jbeta primers were used. Sequencing used immunoSEQ multiplex PCR; TCRdb keeps in-frame clones, though not all of them. This sample has about 190,000 clones, with 80% found just once. The sequenced sample was PBMCs. This clonotype was sampled from a man aged 35 to 55 in good health and CMV-seropositive.

The CDR3 nucleotides read TGCGCCAGCAGTCAGTTCTTATTGGAGACCCAGTACTTC. It specifies CASSQFLLETQYF. The gene calls are TRBV23-1 and TRBJ2-5; D is ambiguous. TRBV23-1 qualifies as an ORF whose function is uncertain. V was pared by 3 bases and J by 5 bases, with 10 bases between. This CDR3 spans 13 amino acids.